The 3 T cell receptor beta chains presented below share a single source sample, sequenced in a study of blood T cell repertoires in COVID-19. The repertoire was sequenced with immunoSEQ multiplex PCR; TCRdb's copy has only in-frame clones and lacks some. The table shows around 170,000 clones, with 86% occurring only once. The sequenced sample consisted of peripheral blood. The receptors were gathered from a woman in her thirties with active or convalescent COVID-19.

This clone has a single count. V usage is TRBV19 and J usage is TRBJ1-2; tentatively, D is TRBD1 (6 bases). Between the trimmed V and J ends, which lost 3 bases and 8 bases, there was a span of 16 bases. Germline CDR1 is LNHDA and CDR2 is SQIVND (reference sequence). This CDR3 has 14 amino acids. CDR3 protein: CASSIPGTKAGYTF. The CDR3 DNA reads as TGTGCCAGTAGTATCCCCGGGACAAAGGCCGGCTACACCTTC.

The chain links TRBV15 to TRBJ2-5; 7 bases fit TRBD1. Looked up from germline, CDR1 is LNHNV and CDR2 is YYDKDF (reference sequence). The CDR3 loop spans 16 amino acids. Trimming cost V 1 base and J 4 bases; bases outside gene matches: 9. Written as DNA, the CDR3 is TGTGCCACCAGCAGAGGTGAGACAGGGTCAAGAGAGACCCAGTACTTC. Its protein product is CATSRGETGSRETQYF.

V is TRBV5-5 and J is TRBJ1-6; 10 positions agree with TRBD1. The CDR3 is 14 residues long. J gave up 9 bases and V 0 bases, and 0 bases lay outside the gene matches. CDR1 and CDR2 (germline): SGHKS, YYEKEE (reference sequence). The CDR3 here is CASSLGTGGSPLHF. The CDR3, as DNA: TGTGCCAGCAGCTTGGGGACAGGGGGTTCACCCCTCCACTTT.